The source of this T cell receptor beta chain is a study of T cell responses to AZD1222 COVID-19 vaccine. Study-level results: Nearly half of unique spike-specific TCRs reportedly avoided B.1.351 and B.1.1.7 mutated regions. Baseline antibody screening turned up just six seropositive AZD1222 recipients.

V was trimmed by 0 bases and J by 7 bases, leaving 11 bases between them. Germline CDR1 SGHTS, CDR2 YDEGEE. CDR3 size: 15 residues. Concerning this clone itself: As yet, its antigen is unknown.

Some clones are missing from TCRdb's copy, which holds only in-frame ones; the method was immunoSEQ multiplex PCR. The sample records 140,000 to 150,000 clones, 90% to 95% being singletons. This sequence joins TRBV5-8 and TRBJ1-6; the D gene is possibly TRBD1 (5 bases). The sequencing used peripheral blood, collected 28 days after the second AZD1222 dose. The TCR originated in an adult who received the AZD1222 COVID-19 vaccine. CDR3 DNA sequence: TGTGCCAGCAGCTTGGGGGGGACTGAAAATTCACCCCTCCACTTT. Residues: CASSLGGTENSPLHF.